This T cell receptor (beta chain) was captured in a study of human T cells and chemical hapten exposure. TCRdb reprocessed the RACE reads with MiXCR, giving one entry per CDR3 protein. This sample has about 84,000 distinct CDR3 sequences, with 10% to 11% found just once. Time point of the sample: patch test 3, about 24 weeks after DPC sensitization. Documented treatment: therapeutic diphenylcyclopropenone sensitization with weekly scalp DPC. This CDR3 has 15 amino acids. The germline gives CDR1 SEHNR, CDR2 FQNEAQ (reference sequence). The J segment lost 4 bases and the V segment lost 5 bases, leaving 9 bases of the junction unmatched.

The source was whole blood, collected in connection with sensitization to the hapten diphenylcyclopropenone (DPC). The V call is TRBV7-9, the J call TRBJ2-5; TRBD2 agrees at 8 bases. The sequence came from a woman in her 50s with alopecia areata. Some clones in this sample may be carry-over from other donors' samples. The CDR3 protein is CASSTGGVHLETQYF. The CDR3 DNA reads TGTGCCAGCAGCACCGGGGGGGTGCACCTAGAGACCCAGTACTTC.